What follows are 27 T cell receptor beta chains derived from one specimen sequenced in a study of T cell responses to AZD1222 COVID-19 vaccine. Sequenced by immunoSEQ multiplex PCR; TCRdb stores in-frame clones only, minus some. The sample lists around 270,000 clones, about 94% occurring once. Sequenced material: peripheral blood, taken 28 days after the second AZD1222 dose. Receptors originate from an adult who received the AZD1222 COVID-19 vaccine.

This sequence joins TRBV20-1 and TRBJ1-1; no clear D gene. The CDR3 sequence is 12 residues long. V was pared by 3 bases and J by 5 bases, with 10 bases between. CDR1 and CDR2 (germline): DFQATT, SNEGSKA (reference sequence). The CDR3 is CSASAPGTEAFF. CDR3 DNA: TGCAGTGCTAGTGCCCCCGGGACTGAAGCTTTCTTT.

The V call is TRBV14, the J call TRBJ1-2; D unresolved. The V end was cut by 4 bases, the J end by 4 bases, with 13 bases between. CDR3 length: 14 residues. Germline CDR1 is SGHDN and CDR2 is FVKESK. CDR3 bases: TGTGCCAGCAGCCCTCTCAACAACAGCTATGGCTACACCTTC. Protein sequence: CASSPLNNSYGYTF.

The chain has TRBV19 and TRBJ1-1, with 7 bases aligning to TRBD1. V lost 4 bases to trimming and J lost 5 bases; unmatched junction nucleotides: 10. From germline, CDR1 is LNHDA and CDR2 SQIVND (reference sequence). This CDR3 has 15 amino acids. CDR3 DNA sequence: TGTGCCAGTAGTACCTATTCAGGGGGTTTGACTGAAGCTTTCTTT. As protein: CASSTYSGGLTEAFF.

In this sample, this clone turned up once. For the CDR3, the DNA is TGTGCCAGCTCACCAGAGGGAGCGGGGACTGAAGCTTTCTTT. Protein sequence: CASSPEGAGTEAFF. The chain couples TRBV18 to TRBJ1-1; no clear D. Germline CDR1 is KGHSH and CDR2 is LQKENI. The CDR3 extends over 14 amino acids. Trimming took 2 bases from V and 5 from J, leaving 12 bases between them.

This rearrangement joins TRBV19 to TRBJ2-5; 10 positions match TRBD2. The V and J ends lost 3 bases and 0 bases, in that order; junction bases with no gene match: 4. CDR3 length: 16 amino acids. Germline V lookup: CDR1 LNHDA, CDR2 SQIVND (reference sequence). The CDR3 region has the DNA TGTGCCAGTAGTATTCTGCTAGCGGGAGACCAAGAGACCCAGTACTTC. This gives the protein CASSILLAGDQETQYF.

The chain has TRBV4-1 and TRBJ1-2; TRBD1 is a possible D gene (5 bases). The V end was cut by 0 bases, the J end by 1 base, with 12 bases between. Germline V gives CDR1 MGHRA, CDR2 YSYEKL. The CDR3 loop spans 16 amino acids. DNA for the CDR3: TGCGCCAGCAGCCAAGATGGTCAGGGCTTTAACTATGGCTACACCTTC. It yields the protein CASSQDGQGFNYGYTF.

The chain joins TRBV7-6 to TRBJ2-1; the D gene is possibly TRBD2 (6 bases). V was clipped by 5 bases and J by 2 bases, with 16 bases between them. Germline V gene data show CDR1 as SGHVS and CDR2 as FNYEAQ. The CDR3 covers 16 residues. The CDR3 nucleotides are TGTGCCAGCAGCGCCCCCGGGACTGGGACCTACAATGAGCAGTTCTTC. Translating gives CASSAPGTGTYNEQFF.

CDR3 in amino acids: CASSEGQGNYGYTF. CDR3 nucleotides: TGTGCCAGCAGTGAGGGACAGGGGAACTATGGCTACACCTTC. The chain has TRBV28 and TRBJ1-2, with TRBD1 identical over 10 bases. This CDR3 is built from 14 residues. CDR1 is MDHEN and CDR2 is SYDVKM in the germline V gene. With 5 bases clipped from V and 2 bases from J, the junction kept 2 bases outside the gene matches.

The chain links TRBV7-9 to TRBJ1-6; the D gene is possibly TRBD1 (5 bases). The V and J ends lost 5 bases and 13 bases respectively, with 12 bases between them. The CDR3 sequence is 12 residues long. The V gene's germline CDR1 is SEHNR and CDR2 FQNEAQ (reference sequence). In DNA form, the CDR3 reads TGTGCCAGCAGCCTCCTCGAGGGGCCCCTCCACTTT. It specifies CASSLLEGPLHF.

This sequence joins TRBV3-1 (or the pseudogene TRBV3-2) and TRBJ1-1; D is ambiguous. Germline V gene lookup returns CDR1 LGHDT and CDR2 YNNKEL (reference sequence). The CDR3 length is 16 residues. V gave up 0 bases and J gave up 5 bases, with 16 bases separating them. CDR3: CASSQDLFRPGTEAFF. CDR3 sequence (DNA): TGTGCCAGCAGCCAAGATCTTTTTCGACCGGGAACTGAAGCTTTCTTT.

The CDR3 nucleotides are TGTGCCAGCAGCTTGATGAGACCCCAAGAGACCCAGTACTTC. Translation gives CASSLMRPQETQYF. The chain joins TRBV5-4 to TRBJ2-5; no clear D gene. Germline V gene sequence: CDR1 SGHNT, CDR2 YYREEE (reference sequence). Deletions cut 1 base from V and 1 base from J, with 8 bases between. The length of the CDR3 is 14 residues.

The rearrangement uses TRBV10-3 and TRBJ1-5; no reliable D call. CDR1 is ENHRY, CDR2 SYGVKD, per germline. The CDR3 has 14 residues. Trimming left V 6 bases short and J 2 bases short, with 11 bases between. As DNA, the CDR3 is TGTGCCATCAGCAATACCGTGGGCAATCAGCCCCAGCATTTT. Encoded protein: CAISNTVGNQPQHF.

The chain uses TRBV5-1 and TRBJ1-1; D might be TRBD1 (5 bases). The germline V and J ends were trimmed by 0 bases and 5 bases, with 20 bases remaining between them. Germline lookup yields CDR1 SGHRS and CDR2 YFSETQ. The CDR3 runs 17 residues. The CDR3 DNA sequence: TGCGCCAGCAGCTTGGCAGGTTATTCCAGGGTTGGTACTGAAGCTTTCTTT. It translates to CASSLAGYSRVGTEAFF.

This clone has a single count. The chain carries TRBV6-5 and TRBJ2-5; perhaps TRBD2 as D (6 bases). Looked up from germline, CDR1 is MNHEY and CDR2 is SVGAGI. The CDR3 runs to 16 residues. Trimming removed 0 bases from V and 5 bases from J, with 16 bases in between. CDR3 sequence: CASSYSYNGGRETQYF. In nucleotides, the CDR3 is TGTGCCAGCAGTTACTCGTACAACGGGGGACGGGAGACCCAGTACTTC.

The CDR3 DNA is TGTGCCAGCAGCCGAGACCGCTTTGGAAACACCATATATTTT. As protein: CASSRDRFGNTIYF. The chain carries TRBV9 and TRBJ1-3, with D uncertain. This CDR3 is built from 14 residues. V gave up 4 bases and J gave up 3 bases, with 11 bases separating them. In germline, CDR1 is SGDLS, CDR2 YYNGEE.

The gene calls are TRBV2 and TRBJ2-1, with 8 bases that match TRBD2. The germline CDR1 and CDR2 sequences are SNHLY and FYNNEI. V trimming: 5 bases; J trimming: 5 bases; junction bases outside the gene matches: 8. The CDR3 sequence is 15 residues long. The CDR3 region is CASSPTGGGHNEQFF. In DNA form, the CDR3 reads TGTGCCAGCAGTCCTACTGGCGGGGGGCACAATGAGCAGTTCTTC.

V and J are TRBV19 and TRBJ1-4, with D perhaps matching TRBD1 (5 bases). V lost 3 bases, J lost 0 bases, and 11 bases lay in between. Germline V gene lookup returns CDR1 LNHDA and CDR2 SQIVND (reference sequence). The CDR3 is 16 amino acids. CDR3 loop: CASSIGGGSTNEKLFF. The CDR3 DNA follows: TGTGCCAGTAGTATCGGGGGGGGTTCAACTAATGAAAAACTGTTTTTT.

CDR3 nucleotides: TGTGCCAGCAGTCCAGGGACTAGCGGGAGAAGGGATACGCAGTATTTT. Translation: CASSPGTSGRRDTQYF. The rearrangement joins TRBV6-8 to TRBJ2-3; TRBD2 agrees at 14 bases. Trimming at V came to 5 bases and at J to 6 bases, leaving 7 bases not matched to a gene. The germline CDR1 and CDR2 sequences are MNHGY and SAAAGT. The CDR3 sequence is 16 residues long.

This rearrangement joins TRBV6-2 or TRBV6-3 to TRBJ2-1; 7 bases align to TRBD2. The V gene's germline CDR1 is MNHEY and CDR2 SVGEGT. CDR3 length: 13 residues. Losses at the gene ends were 0 bases for V and 10 bases for J; bases not matched to a gene: 3. The CDR3 sequence: CASSYSASGEQFF. CDR3 bases: TGTGCCAGCAGTTACTCGGCTAGCGGAGAGCAGTTCTTC.

The chain couples TRBV6-5 to TRBJ2-7, with D possibly being TRBD2 (7 bases). V lost 6 bases, J lost 9 bases, and 21 bases lay in between. CDR3 length: 14 amino acids. The V gene's germline CDR1 is MNHEY and CDR2 SVGAGI. This chain's CDR3 is CASSPGGQRLGQYF. In nucleotides, the CDR3 is TGTGCCAGCAGCCCCGGGGGGCAGCGCCTCGGGCAGTACTTC.

The chain has TRBV6-5 and TRBJ2-1; D is perhaps TRBD1 (5 bases). This CDR3 region has 14 residues. V was trimmed by 2 bases and J by 4 bases, leaving 9 bases between them. Germline V gene sequence: CDR1 MNHEY, CDR2 SVGAGI. The CDR3: CASSYRGLYNEQFF. DNA for the CDR3: TGTGCCAGCAGTTACAGGGGCCTGTACAATGAGCAGTTCTTC.

This chain uses TRBV3-1 (or the pseudogene TRBV3-2) with TRBJ1-3; D unresolved. V shed 1 base and J shed 6 bases, with 7 bases lying between them. Germline assignment: CDR1 LGHDT and CDR2 YNNKEL (reference sequence). The CDR3 loop spans 13 amino acids. The CDR3 region is CASSQVMENTIYF. CDR3 DNA: TGTGCCAGCAGCCAAGTGATGGAAAACACCATATATTTT.

The V and J genes are TRBV3-1 (or the pseudogene TRBV3-2) and TRBJ1-4; 7 nucleotides align to TRBD1. From germline, CDR1 is LGHDT and CDR2 YNNKEL (reference sequence). The length of the CDR3 is 15 residues. Trimming removed 4 bases from V and 8 bases from J; junction bases left unmatched: 10. CDR3 bases: TGTGCCAGCAGCCGGCGCCAGGGGGGGAAGGAAAAACTGTTTTTT. This codes for CASSRRQGGKEKLFF.

The table lists this clone with a count of one. The chain uses TRBV2 and TRBJ1-5, with D possibly TRBD1 on 5 matching bases. The V end lost 3 bases, the J end lost 2 bases, and 8 bases lay between the germline ends. CDR1 and CDR2 (germline): SNHLY, FYNNEI. The CDR3 covers 14 residues. The CDR3: CASSDRVRNQPQHF. CDR3 coding DNA: TGTGCCAGCAGTGACAGGGTACGCAATCAGCCCCAGCATTTT. Together with reference TRBV2 and TRBJ1-5, the CDR3 gives the full variable domain: EPEVTQTPSHQVTQMGQEVILRCVPISNHLYFYWYRQILGQKVEFLVSFYNNEISEKSEIFDDQFSVERPDGSNFTLKIRSTKLEDSAMYFCASSDRVRNQPQHFGDGTRLSIL.

The V call is TRBV28, the J call TRBJ1-4; maybe TRBD1 (6 bases). With 4 bases removed from V and 5 bases from J, the gap between germline ends came to 17 bases. This CDR3 region has 16 residues. Germline loops: CDR1 MDHEN, CDR2 SYDVKM. Here the CDR3 reads CASSSVQGSHNEKLFF. In DNA form, the CDR3 reads TGTGCCAGCAGTTCAGTACAGGGTAGCCACAATGAAAAACTGTTTTTT.

The CDR3 protein is CASSPRWGLIYGYTF. For the CDR3, the DNA is TGTGCCAGCAGCCCGAGGTGGGGGTTGATCTATGGCTACACCTTC. This sequence joins TRBV6-2 or TRBV6-3 and TRBJ1-2; tentative D call: TRBD1 (5 bases). The CDR3 loop spans 15 amino acids. The germline V and J ends were trimmed by 6 bases and 4 bases, with 18 bases remaining between them. Per germline, CDR1 MNHEY and CDR2 SVGEGT.

This chain uses TRBV7-9 with TRBJ1-2; 7 bases agree with TRBD1. CDR1 is SEHNR, CDR2 FQNEAQ, per germline (reference sequence). CDR3 size: 15 residues. V trimming: 5 bases; J trimming: 4 bases; junction bases outside the gene matches: 10. CDR3 loop: CASSPRRDSFYGYTF. In nucleotides, the CDR3 is TGTGCCAGCAGCCCCCGCCGGGACAGCTTCTATGGCTACACCTTC. The complete variable domain, with remaining parts taken from reference TRBV7-9 and TRBJ1-2, reads DTGVSQNPRHKITKRGQNVTFRCDPISEHNRLYWYRQTLGQGPEFLTYFQNEAQLEKSRLLSDRFSAERPKGSFSTLEIQRTEQGDSAMYLCASSPRRDSFYGYTFGSGTRLTVV.